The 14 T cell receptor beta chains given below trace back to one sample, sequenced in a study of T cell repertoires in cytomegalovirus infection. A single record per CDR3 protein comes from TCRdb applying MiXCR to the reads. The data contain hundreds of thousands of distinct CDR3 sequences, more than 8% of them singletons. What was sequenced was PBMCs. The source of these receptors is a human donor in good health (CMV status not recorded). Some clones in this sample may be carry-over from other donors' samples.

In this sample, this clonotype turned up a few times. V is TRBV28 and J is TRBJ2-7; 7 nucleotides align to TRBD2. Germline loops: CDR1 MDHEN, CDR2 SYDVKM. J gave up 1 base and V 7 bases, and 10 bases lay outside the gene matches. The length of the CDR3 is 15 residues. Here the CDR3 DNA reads TGTGCCAGCACCAAAAGGGAGGGCCGATCCTACGAGCAGTACTTC. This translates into CASTKREGRSYEQYF. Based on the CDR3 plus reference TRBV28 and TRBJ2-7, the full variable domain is DVKVTQSSRYLVKRTGEKVFLECVQDMDHENMFWYRQDPGLGLRLIYFSYDVKMKEKGDIPEGYSVSREKKERFSLILESASTNQTSMYLCASTKREGRSYEQYFGPGTRLTVT.

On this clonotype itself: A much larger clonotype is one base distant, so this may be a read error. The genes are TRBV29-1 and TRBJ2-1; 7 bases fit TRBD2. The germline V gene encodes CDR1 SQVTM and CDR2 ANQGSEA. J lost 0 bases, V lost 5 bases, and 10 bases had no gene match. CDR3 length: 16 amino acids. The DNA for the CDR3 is TGCAGCGTTCGCAAGGGAGGGGATAGCTCCTACAATGAGCAGTTCTTC. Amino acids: CSVRKGGDSSYNEQFF.

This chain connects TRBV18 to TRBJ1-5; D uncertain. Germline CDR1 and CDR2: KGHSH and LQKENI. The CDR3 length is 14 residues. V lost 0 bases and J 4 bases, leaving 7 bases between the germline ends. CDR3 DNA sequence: TGTGCCAGCTCACCACCGGGTAATAATCAGCCCCAGCATTTT. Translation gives CASSPPGNNQPQHF. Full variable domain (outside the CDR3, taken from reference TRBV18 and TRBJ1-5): NAGVMQNPRHLVRRRGQEARLRCSPMKGHSHVYWYRQLPEEGLKFMVYLQKENIIDESGMPKERFSAEFPKEGPSILRIQQVVRGDSAAYFCASSPPGNNQPQHFGDGTRLSIL.

CDR3 DNA: TGTGCCAGCAGTACCCCCGATACCTACAATGAGCAGTTCTTC. It encodes CASSTPDTYNEQFF. The V gene is TRBV6-5, the J gene TRBJ2-1; no clear D. The V end was cut by 5 bases, the J end by 2 bases, with 10 bases between. The CDR3 totals 14 residues. Looked up from germline, CDR1 is MNHEY and CDR2 is SVGAGI.

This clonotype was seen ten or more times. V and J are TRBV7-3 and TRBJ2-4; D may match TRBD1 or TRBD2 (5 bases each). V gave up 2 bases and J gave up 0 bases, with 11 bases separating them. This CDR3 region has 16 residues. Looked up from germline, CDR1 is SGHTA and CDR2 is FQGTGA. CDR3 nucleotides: TGTGCCAGCAGCTTATGGGGGAGAGGAGCCAAAAACATTCAGTACTTC. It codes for CASSLWGRGAKNIQYF. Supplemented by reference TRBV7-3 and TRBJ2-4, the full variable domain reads GAGVSQTPSNKVTEKGKYVELRCDPISGHTALYWYRQSLGQGPEFLIYFQGTGAADDSGLPNDRFFAVRPEGSVSTLKIQRTERGDSAVYLCASSLWGRGAKNIQYFGAGTRLSVL.

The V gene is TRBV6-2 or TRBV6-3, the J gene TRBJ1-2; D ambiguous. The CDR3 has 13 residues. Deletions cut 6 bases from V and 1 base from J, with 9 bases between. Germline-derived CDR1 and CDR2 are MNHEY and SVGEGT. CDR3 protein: CASRSEINYGYTF. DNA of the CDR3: TGTGCCAGCAGGTCGGAGATTAACTATGGCTACACCTTC.

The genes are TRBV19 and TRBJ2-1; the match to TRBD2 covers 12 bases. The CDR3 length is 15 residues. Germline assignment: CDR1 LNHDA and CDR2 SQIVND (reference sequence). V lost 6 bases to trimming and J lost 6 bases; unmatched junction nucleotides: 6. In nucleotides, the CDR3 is TGTGCCAGTAGCCCAACGGGACTAGCGGGCAATGAGCAGTTCTTC. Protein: CASSPTGLAGNEQFF.

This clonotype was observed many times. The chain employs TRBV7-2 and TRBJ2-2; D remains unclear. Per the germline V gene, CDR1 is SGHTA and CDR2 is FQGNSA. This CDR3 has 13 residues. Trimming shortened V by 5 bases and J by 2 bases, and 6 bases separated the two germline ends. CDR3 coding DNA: TGTGCCAGCAGCACGGATAACACCGGGGAGCTGTTTTTT. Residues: CASSTDNTGELFF.

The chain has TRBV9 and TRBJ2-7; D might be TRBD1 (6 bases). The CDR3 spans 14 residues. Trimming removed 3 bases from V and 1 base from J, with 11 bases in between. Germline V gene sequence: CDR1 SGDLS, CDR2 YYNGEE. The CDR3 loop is CASSAQDSSYEQYF. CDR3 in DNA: TGTGCCAGCAGCGCACAGGACAGTTCCTACGAGCAGTACTTC.

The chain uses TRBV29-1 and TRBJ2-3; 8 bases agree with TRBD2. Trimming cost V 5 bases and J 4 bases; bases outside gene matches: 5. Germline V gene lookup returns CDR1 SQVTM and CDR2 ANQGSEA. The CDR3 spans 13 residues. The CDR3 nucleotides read TGCAGCGTTCGAGCGACTAGCGCAGATACGCAGTATTTT. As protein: CSVRATSADTQYF.

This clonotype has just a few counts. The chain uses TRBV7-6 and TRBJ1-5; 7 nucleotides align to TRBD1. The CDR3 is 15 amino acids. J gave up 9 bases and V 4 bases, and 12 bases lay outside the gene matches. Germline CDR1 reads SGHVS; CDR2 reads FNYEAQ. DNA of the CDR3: TGTGCCAGCAGCTCTAGACCGGACAGGAGTCTGCCCCAGCATTTT. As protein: CASSSRPDRSLPQHF.

The CDR3 DNA reads as TGTGCCAGCTCACCTCGAACAGATCCAGTCTACAATGAGCAGTTCTTC. Protein: CASSPRTDPVYNEQFF. The genes are TRBV18 and TRBJ2-1; no firm D call. CDR3 size: 16 residues. The germline CDR1 and CDR2 sequences are KGHSH and LQKENI. V was cut by 3 bases and J by 3 bases, with 15 bases left in between.

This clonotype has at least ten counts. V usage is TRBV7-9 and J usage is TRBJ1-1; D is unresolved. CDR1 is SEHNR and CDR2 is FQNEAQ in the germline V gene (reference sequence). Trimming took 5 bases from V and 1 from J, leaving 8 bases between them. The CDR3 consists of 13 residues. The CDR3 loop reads CASSPDSNTEAFF. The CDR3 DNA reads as TGTGCCAGCAGCCCAGACTCGAACACTGAAGCTTTCTTT. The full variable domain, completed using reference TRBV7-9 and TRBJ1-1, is DTGVSQNPRHKITKRGQNVTFRCDPISEHNRLYWYRQTLGQGPEFLTYFQNEAQLEKSRLLSDRFSAERPKGSFSTLEIQRTEQGDSAMYLCASSPDSNTEAFFGQGTRLTVV.

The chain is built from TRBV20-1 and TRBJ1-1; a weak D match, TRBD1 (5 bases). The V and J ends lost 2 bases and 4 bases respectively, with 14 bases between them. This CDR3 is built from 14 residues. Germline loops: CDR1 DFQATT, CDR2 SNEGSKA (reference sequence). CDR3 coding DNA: TGCAGTGCTAGAAAGGAGGTTACAGGCACTGAAGCTTTCTTT. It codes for CSARKEVTGTEAFF.